Below, 5 T cell receptor beta chains from the same sample are listed, as sequenced in a study of breast tumors, draining lymph nodes, adjacent tissues. The lymph nodes were axillary draining lymph nodes from breast cancer patients. TCRdb redid the calling of the multiplex PCR reads with MiXCR, one entry per CDR3 protein. The sample lists approximately 100,000 distinct CDR3 sequences; about 31% were seen once. Input material: axillary lymph node tissue. The receptors originated from a female donor with breast cancer. Some clones in this sample may be carry-over from other donors' samples.

As to this clonotype: With a much larger clone just one base away, this may be a read error. The CDR3 carries no conserved terminal phenylalanine or tryptophan, so it likely arises from a read error. The chain couples TRBV19 to TRBJ2-1; TRBD2 aligns across 7 bases. Trimming took 5 bases from V and 0 from J; bases not matched to a gene: 7. The CDR3 runs 16 residues. Germline CDR1 reads LNHDA; CDR2 reads SQIVND (reference sequence). Written as DNA, the CDR3 is TGTGCCAGTAGTTCTACTAGCGCGCCCTCCTACAATGAGCAGTTCTCC. Residues: CASSSTSAPSYNEQFS.

This clonotype was observed many times. The chain has TRBV20-1 and TRBJ1-2; 7 bases map to TRBD1. After removal of 1 base from V and 2 bases from J, the junction contained 1 base not matched to a gene. Looked up from germline, CDR1 is DFQATT and CDR2 is SNEGSKA (reference sequence). The CDR3 sequence is 13 residues long. CDR3 coding DNA: TGCAGTGCTAGAGCGGACAGGAACTATGGCTACACCTTC. Translation gives CSARADRNYGYTF.

The rearrangement links TRBV12-3 or TRBV12-4 to TRBJ2-3, with 7 nucleotides matching TRBD2. The CDR3 covers 14 residues. Trimming removed 3 bases from V and 4 bases from J; junction bases left unmatched: 4. CDR3 coding DNA: TGTGCCAGCAGTTTCCGGGGGAGGGCAGATACGCAGTATTTT. Its protein is CASSFRGRADTQYF.

The rearrangement joins TRBV27 to TRBJ1-1, with D unclear. Germline V lookup: CDR1 MNHEY, CDR2 SMNVEV (reference sequence). The CDR3 has 12 amino acids. Trimming pared 6 bases from V and 0 bases from J, leaving 5 bases between. The DNA for the CDR3 is TGTGCCAGCAGCTACTTGAACACTGAAGCTTTCTTT. This codes for CASSYLNTEAFF.

The rearrangement links TRBV2 to TRBJ1-5; 9 nucleotides align to TRBD1. V trimming: 6 bases; J trimming: 4 bases; junction bases outside the gene matches: 4. The CDR3 has 14 residues. CDR1 is SNHLY, CDR2 FYNNEI, per germline. The CDR3: CASSGDRENQPQHF. The CDR3 region has the DNA TGTGCCAGCAGCGGGGACAGGGAAAATCAGCCCCAGCATTTT.